Listed below are T cell receptor beta chains from one sample, sequenced in a study of cytomegalovirus exposure and HLA in healthy donors. The repertoire was sequenced with immunoSEQ multiplex PCR; TCRdb's copy has only in-frame clones and lacks some. This sample has about 60,000 clones, with about 76% found just once. Sequenced material: PBMCs. Every receptor here comes from a man aged 45-65 years in good health and CMV-seronegative. Both conserved end residues are part of each CDR3. Each record gives: J gene, D gene, clone size, V gene, CDR3 protein, CDR3 DNA. D genes are given only for firm matches. A clone size is listed for some rows: how often the clone was seen (once, few, many), or a class if it is expanded.

>TRBJ1-6|TRBD1|-|TRBV6-1
CASSAGQGPQTF
TGTGCCAGCAGCGCGGGACAGGGGCCCCAGACCTTT
>TRBJ1-1|TRBD1|once|TRBV7-9
CASSRGQVNTEAFF
TGTGCCAGCAGCCGAGGACAGGTGAACACTGAAGCTTTCTTT
>TRBJ1-6|-|-|TRBV6-6
CASSYSIGGNSPLHF
TGTGCCAGCAGTTACTCGATAGGGGGAAATTCACCCCTCCACTTT
>TRBJ2-7|TRBD1|-|TRBV7-9
CASSSRTGPYEQYF
TGTGCCAGCAGCTCGCGGACAGGGCCCTACGAGCAGTACTTC
>TRBJ2-4|-|-|TRBV19
CASSISTGLAKNIQYF
TGTGCCAGTAGTATCTCGACAGGACTAGCCAAAAACATTCAGTACTTC
>TRBJ1-2|TRBD1|-|TRBV27
CASSASRGRTYGYTF
TGTGCCAGCAGTGCCTCCAGGGGGCGCACCTATGGCTACACCTTC
>TRBJ1-6|TRBD1|-|TRBV30
CAWSVQGTGGWSLSSYNSPLHF
TGTGCCTGGAGTGTACAGGGGACAGGGGGCTGGTCCCTGAGCTCCTATAATTCACCCCTCCACTTT
>TRBJ1-6|-|-|TRBV19
CASSRNGIDSPLHF
TGTGCCAGTAGTCGAAACGGGATCGATTCACCCCTCCACTTT
>TRBJ2-5|TRBD2|-|TRBV2
CASRRGLAGRLGGETQYF
TGTGCCAGCAGAAGGGGACTAGCGGGGAGGCTGGGGGGCGAGACCCAGTACTTC
>TRBJ2-7|TRBD1|-|TRBV2
CASSNTGGALGEQYF
TGTGCCAGCAGCAACACAGGGGGCGCATTGGGCGAGCAGTACTTC
>TRBJ2-5|-|-|TRBV12-5
CASGEKGLTQYF
TGTGCTAGTGGGGAGAAGGGGCTAACCCAGTACTTC
>TRBJ2-7|TRBD1|-|TRBV6-5
CASSGRDRAVYEQYF
TGTGCCAGCAGTGGCCGGGACAGGGCGGTCTACGAGCAGTACTTC
>TRBJ1-1|-|few|TRBV7-3
CASSLRPGMNTEAFF
TGTGCCAGCAGCTTAAGACCAGGGATGAACACTGAAGCTTTCTTT
>TRBJ2-3|TRBD1|few|TRBV18
CASSTRGQGADTQYF
TGTGCCAGCTCGACCAGGGGGCAGGGGGCCGATACGCAGTATTTT
>TRBJ2-7|-|-|TRBV10-2
CASTDRQGGEQYF
TGCGCCAGTACCGATCGGCAGGGCGGCGAGCAGTACTTC
>TRBJ1-2|TRBD1|-|TRBV6-6
CASSSGPGQGYGYTF
TGTGCCAGCAGTAGCGGACCGGGACAGGGCTATGGCTACACCTTC
>TRBJ2-1|-|-|TRBV4-2
CASSQDQGGAYNEQFF
TGTGCCAGCAGCCAAGATCAAGGCGGGGCCTACAATGAGCAGTTCTTC